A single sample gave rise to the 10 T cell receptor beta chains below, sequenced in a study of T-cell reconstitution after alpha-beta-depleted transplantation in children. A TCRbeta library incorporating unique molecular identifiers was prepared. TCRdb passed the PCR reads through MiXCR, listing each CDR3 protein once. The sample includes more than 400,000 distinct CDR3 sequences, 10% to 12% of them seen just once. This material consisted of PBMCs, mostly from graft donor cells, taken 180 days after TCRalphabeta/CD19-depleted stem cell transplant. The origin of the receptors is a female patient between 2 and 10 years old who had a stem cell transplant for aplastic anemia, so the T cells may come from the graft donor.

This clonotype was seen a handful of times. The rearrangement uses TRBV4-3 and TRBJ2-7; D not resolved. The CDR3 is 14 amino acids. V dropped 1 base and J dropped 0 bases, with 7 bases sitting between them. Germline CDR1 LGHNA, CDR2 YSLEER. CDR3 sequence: CASSQVSSSYEQYF. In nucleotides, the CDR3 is TGCGCCAGCAGCCAAGTGTCTAGCTCCTACGAGCAGTACTTC.

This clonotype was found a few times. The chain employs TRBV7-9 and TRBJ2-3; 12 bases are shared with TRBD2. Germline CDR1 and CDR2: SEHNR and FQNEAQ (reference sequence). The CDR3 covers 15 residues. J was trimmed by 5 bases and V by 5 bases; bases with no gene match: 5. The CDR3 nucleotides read TGTGCCAGCAGCCTGGGACTAGCGGGTCAAGATACGCAGTATTTT. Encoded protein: CASSLGLAGQDTQYF. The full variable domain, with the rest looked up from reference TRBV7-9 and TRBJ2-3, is DTGVSQNPRHKITKRGQNVTFRCDPISEHNRLYWYRQTLGQGPEFLTYFQNEAQLEKSRLLSDRFSAERPKGSFSTLEIQRTEQGDSAMYLCASSLGLAGQDTQYFGPGTRLTVL.

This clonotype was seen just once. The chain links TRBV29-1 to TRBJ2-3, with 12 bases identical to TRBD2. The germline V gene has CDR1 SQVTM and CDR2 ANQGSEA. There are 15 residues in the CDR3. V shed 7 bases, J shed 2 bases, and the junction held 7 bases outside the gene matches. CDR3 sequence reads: CSATTSGGYTDTQYF. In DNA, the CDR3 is TGCAGCGCTACGACTAGCGGGGGCTACACAGATACGCAGTATTTT.

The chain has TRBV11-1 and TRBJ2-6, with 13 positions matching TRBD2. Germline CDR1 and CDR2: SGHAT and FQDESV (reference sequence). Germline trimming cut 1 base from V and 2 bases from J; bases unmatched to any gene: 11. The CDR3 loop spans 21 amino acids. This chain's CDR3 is CASSLGRTSGSFRPGANVLTF. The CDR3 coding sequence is TGTGCCAGCAGCTTAGGGCGGACTAGCGGGAGTTTTCGACCTGGGGCCAACGTCCTGACTTTC.

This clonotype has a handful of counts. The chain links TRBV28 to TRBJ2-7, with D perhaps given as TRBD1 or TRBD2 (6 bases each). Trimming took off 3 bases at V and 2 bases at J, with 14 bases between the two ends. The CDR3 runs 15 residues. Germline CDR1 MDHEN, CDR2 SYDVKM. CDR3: CASSFGQGRTYEQYV. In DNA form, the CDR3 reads TGTGCCAGCAGTTTTGGTCAGGGGAGGACCTACGAGCAGTACGTC.

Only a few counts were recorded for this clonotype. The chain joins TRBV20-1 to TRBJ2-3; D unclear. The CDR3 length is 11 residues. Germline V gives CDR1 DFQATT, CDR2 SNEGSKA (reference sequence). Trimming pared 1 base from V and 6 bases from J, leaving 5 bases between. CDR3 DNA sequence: TGCAGTGCTAGAGGTCCGGATACGCAGTATTTT. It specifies CSARGPDTQYF.

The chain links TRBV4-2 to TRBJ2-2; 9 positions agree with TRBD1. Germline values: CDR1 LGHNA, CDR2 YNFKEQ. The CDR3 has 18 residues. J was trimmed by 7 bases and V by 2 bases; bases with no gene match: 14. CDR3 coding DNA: TGTGCCAGCAGCCAATATCTCCGGGACAGGGTTACCTACGGGGAGCTGTTTTTT. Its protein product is CASSQYLRDRVTYGELFF.

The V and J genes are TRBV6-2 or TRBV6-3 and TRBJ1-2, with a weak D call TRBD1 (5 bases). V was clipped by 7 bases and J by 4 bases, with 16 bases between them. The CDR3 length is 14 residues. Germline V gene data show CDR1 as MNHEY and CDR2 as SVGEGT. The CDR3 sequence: CASKSMGESYGYTF. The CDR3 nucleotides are TGTGCCAGCAAGTCCATGGGGGAGAGCTATGGCTACACCTTC.

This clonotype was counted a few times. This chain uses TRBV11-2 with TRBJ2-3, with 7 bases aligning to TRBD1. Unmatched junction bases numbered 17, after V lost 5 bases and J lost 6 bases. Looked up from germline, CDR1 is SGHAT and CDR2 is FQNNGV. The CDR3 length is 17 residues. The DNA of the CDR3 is TGTGCCAGCAGCCTAGGGGGCATCCGGGACCTCTCCGATACGCAGTATTTT. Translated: CASSLGGIRDLSDTQYF.

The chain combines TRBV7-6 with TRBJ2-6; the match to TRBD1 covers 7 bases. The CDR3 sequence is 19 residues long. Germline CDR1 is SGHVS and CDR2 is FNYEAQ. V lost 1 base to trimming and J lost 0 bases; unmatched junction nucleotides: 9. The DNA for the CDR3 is TGTGCCAGCAGCTTAGGGGGGTCGACAGGGACCTCTGGGGCCAACGTCCTGACTTTC. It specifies CASSLGGSTGTSGANVLTF.